The T cell receptor (beta chain) described here comes from a study of blood T cell repertoires in COVID-19. Sequenced by immunoSEQ multiplex PCR; TCRdb stores in-frame clones only, minus some. The sample holds just over 250,000 clones, around 90% seen once. Germline V gene sequence: CDR1 SEHNR, CDR2 FQNEAQ (reference sequence). V was cut by 4 bases and J by 6 bases, with 12 bases left in between. The CDR3 runs 13 residues. This chain joins TRBV7-9 and TRBJ1-1; D gene unclear. This sequence originates from a man aged 55 to 70 who had recovered from COVID-19. The sequencing sample was made of peripheral blood. As DNA, the CDR3 is TGTGCCAGCAGCTCACTAACTAGGCCTGAAGCTTTCTTT. Protein: CASSSLTRPEAFF.